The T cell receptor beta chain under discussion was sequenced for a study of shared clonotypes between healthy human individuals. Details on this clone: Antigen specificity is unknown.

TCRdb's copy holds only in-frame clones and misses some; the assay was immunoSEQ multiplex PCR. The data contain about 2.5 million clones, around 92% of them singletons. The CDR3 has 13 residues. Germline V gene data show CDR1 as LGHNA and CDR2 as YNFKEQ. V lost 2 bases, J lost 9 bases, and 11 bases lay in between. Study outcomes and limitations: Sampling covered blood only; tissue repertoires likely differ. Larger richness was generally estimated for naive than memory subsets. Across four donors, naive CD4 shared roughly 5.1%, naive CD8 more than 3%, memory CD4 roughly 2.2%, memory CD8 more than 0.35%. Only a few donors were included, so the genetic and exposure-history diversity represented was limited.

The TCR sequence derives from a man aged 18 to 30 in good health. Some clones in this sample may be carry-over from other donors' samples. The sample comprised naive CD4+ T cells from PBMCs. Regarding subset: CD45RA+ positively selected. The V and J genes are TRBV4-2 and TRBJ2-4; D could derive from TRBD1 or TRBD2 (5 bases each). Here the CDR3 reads CASSQRDLGIQYF. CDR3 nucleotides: TGTGCCAGCAGCCAAAGGGACCTAGGCATTCAGTACTTC.